A single sample is the source of the 2 T cell receptor beta chains below, sequenced in a study of blood T cell repertoires in COVID-19. The table came from immunoSEQ multiplex PCR; TCRdb's copy has only in-frame clones and leaves some out. Of about 130,000 clones in the sample, around 79% are singletons; the top ten hold about 18%. The sequencing sample was made of peripheral blood. The receptors were gathered from a man older than 75 with acute or convalescent COVID-19.

CDR3 sequence reads: CASSYAGQFEAFF. The CDR3 DNA sequence: TGTGCCAGCAGTTACGCCGGACAGTTTGAAGCTTTCTTT. The chain employs TRBV6-2 or TRBV6-3 and TRBJ1-1, with a weak D call TRBD1 (6 bases). This CDR3 comprises 13 residues. The germline CDR1 and CDR2 sequences are MNHEY and SVGEGT. V shed 2 bases and J shed 7 bases, with 11 bases lying between them.

The chain carries TRBV19 and TRBJ2-1; D gene ambiguous. CDR1 and CDR2 (germline): LNHDA, SQIVND (reference sequence). Trimming took 7 bases from V and 0 from J, leaving 7 bases between them. The CDR3 spans 13 residues. DNA of the CDR3: TGTGCCAGTATGGCCAACTCCTACAATGAGCAGTTCTTC. Amino acids: CASMANSYNEQFF. The variable domain in full, with the rest retrieved from reference TRBV19 and TRBJ2-1, is DGGITQSPKYLFRKEGQNVTLSCEQNLNHDAMYWYRQDPGQGLRLIYYSQIVNDFQKGDIAEGYSVSREKKESFPLTVTSAQKNPTAFYLCASMANSYNEQFFGPGTRLTVL.